These 3 T cell receptor beta chains were all obtained from the same sample, sequenced in a study of T cells in Graves' hyperthyroidism and ophthalmopathy (dated by TCRdb to the late 2010s). The library was prepared using multiplex PCR. TCRdb shows the sequencer as Illumina HiSeq 2000. The TCR beta CDR3 regions were amplified from RNA transcripts. For the first round of RT-PCR on the TCR CDR3, the HTBI primer set was used together with the Qiagen OneStep RT-PCR kit. Using fastp trimming at Q25 and MiXCR clonotype assembly, TCRdb reanalyzed the public sequencing data and kept in-frame beta chains. Rows are unified per CDR3 protein, each entry keeping the most common DNA and genes. This sample lists 300,000 to 500,000 distinct CDR3 sequences; about 14% were detected once. The ten largest make up 25% to 30% of the sample. Sample: blood. The receptors originated from a man aged 45-65 years with Graves' ophthalmopathy.

This clonotype appeared a single time. The chain joins TRBV6-5 to TRBJ1-1; no clear D gene. Germline-derived CDR1 and CDR2 are MNHEY and SVGAGI. This CDR3 has 15 amino acids. The germline V and J ends were trimmed by 2 bases and 1 base, with 11 bases remaining between them. This CDR3 is CASSYGVSENTEAFF. CDR3 bases: TGTGCCAGCAGTTACGGGGTATCGGAGAACACTGAAGCTTTCTTT.

This clonotype was detected many times. The V gene is TRBV29-1, the J gene TRBJ1-1; a weak D match, TRBD1 (6 bases). V lost 7 bases and J lost 1, with 13 bases in between. The germline gives CDR1 SQVTM, CDR2 ANQGSEA. The CDR3 sequence is 13 residues long. CDR3 residues: CSGLRGWNTEAFF. The CDR3, as DNA: TGCAGCGGCCTCAGGGGTTGGAACACTGAAGCTTTCTTT.

The table lists this clonotype with many counts. This chain links TRBV27 with TRBJ2-7; D perhaps matches TRBD1 (6 bases). CDR3 length: 16 residues. From germline, CDR1 is MNHEY and CDR2 SMNVEV (reference sequence). The V end was cut by 4 bases, the J end by 3 bases, with 19 bases between. This CDR3 reads CASSSDRSLGDYEQYF. The CDR3 nucleotides are TGTGCCAGCAGTTCAGACAGGTCCCTTGGTGACTACGAGCAGTACTTC.